This T cell receptor beta chain is drawn from a study of CD8+ T cells in alopecia areata. For the study at large: Treatment of the treated patients consisted of oral tofacitinib, 5 to 10 mg twice daily.

Points from the study as a whole: Sharing of TCR sequences between patients (possibly for HLA-related reasons) was less clear than in mice.

V shed 2 bases and J shed 4 bases, with 11 bases lying between them. Germline loops: CDR1 MNHEY, CDR2 SVGAGI. The CDR3 length is 14 residues. This clone was counted between two and nine times. Its matching antigen is unknown. Patients with alopecia areata provided lesional scalp punch biopsies as well as peripheral blood. Extracted RNA was reverse transcribed, and the resulting cDNA served as sequencing template. TCRdb's copy holds only in-frame clones and misses some; the assay was immunoSEQ multiplex PCR. The sample yields some 99,000 clones, 35% to 50% seen once. The origin of this receptor is a human donor with alopecia areata. The sample consisted of CD4+ T cells sorted from blood. V usage is TRBV6-5 and J usage is TRBJ1-1; D gene ambiguous. The CDR3: CASSYAIRSTEAFF. DNA of the CDR3: TGTGCCAGCAGTTACGCAATCCGATCCACTGAAGCTTTCTTT.